Sequencing of this TCR beta chain was carried out in a study of response to subunit inactivated influenza vaccine. This clonotype came up a few times. Trimming removed 5 bases from V and 7 bases from J; junction bases left unmatched: 13. This CDR3 is 17 amino acids long. CDR1 and CDR2 (germline): LGHDT, YNNKEL (reference sequence). TCRdb reprocessed the RT-PCR reads with MiXCR, giving one entry per CDR3 protein. The repertoire holds about 540,000 distinct CDR3 sequences, roughly 25% seen once, with about 3% in the top ten. These data also featured in a second study, about T cells expressing NK-cell markers. That study adds: As the method of synthesis, 5'RACE template switching with UMIs yielded TCR beta cDNA.

The input for sequencing was CD4+ T cells sorted from PBMCs, taken 12 days after vaccination. This rearrangement joins TRBV3-1 to TRBJ2-1, with 11 bases aligning to TRBD2. The TCR comes from a man aged 50-59 years who received an inactivated influenza vaccine. The CDR3, as DNA: TGTGCCAGCAGCTCCACGTTAGCGGGGGGGCGTGGAAATGAGCAGTTCTTC. Translation: CASSSTLAGGRGNEQFF.